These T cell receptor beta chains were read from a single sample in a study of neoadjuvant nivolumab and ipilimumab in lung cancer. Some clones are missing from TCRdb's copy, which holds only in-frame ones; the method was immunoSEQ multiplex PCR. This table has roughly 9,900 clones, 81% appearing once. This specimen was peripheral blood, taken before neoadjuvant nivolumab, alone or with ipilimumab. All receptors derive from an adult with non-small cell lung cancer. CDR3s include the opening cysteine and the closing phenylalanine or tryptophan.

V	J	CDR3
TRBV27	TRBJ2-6	CASGSNSGANVLTF
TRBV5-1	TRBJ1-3	CASSYGGQGADTIYF
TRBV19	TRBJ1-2	CASSITGSYGYTF
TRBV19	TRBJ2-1	CASSVGPINEQFF
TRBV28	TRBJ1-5	CASSFRQPQHF
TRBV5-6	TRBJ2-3	CATELQGPSTDTQYF
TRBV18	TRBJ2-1	CASSPGGEQFF
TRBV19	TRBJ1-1	CASSMVNTEAFF
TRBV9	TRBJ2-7	CASSVGTSGYEQYF
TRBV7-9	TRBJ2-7	CASSLDPASSYEQYF
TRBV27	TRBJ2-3	CASGASDEMQYF
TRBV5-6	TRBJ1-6	CASSFSAGNSPLHF
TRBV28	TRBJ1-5	CASRAPGQNQPQHF
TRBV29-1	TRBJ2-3	CSGLSGRGATDTQYF
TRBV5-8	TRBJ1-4	CASSAGTGHVFF
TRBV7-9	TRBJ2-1	CASSLGRGDEQFF
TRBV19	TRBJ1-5	CASSVGEPWVSNQPQHF
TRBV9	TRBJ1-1	CASSARPNTEAFF
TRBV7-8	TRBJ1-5	CASSLLQGARQPQHF
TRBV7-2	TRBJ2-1	CASSLDKGTYNEQFF
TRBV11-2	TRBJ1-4	CASSLLIAGGDYEKLFF
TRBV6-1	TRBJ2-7	CASSAQSGTSGFAYEQYF
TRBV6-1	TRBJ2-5	CASSEAGGSQETQYF
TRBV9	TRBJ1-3	CASSVAEPGNTIYF
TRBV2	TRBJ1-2	CASSVEGGDYGYTF
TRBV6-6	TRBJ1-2	CASSYGADGYTF
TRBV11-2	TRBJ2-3	CASSLSPISTDTQYF
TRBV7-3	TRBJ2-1	CASSLAKSSYNEQFF
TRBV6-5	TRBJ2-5	CASSYAGTFQETQYF
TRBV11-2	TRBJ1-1	CASSLVGSGITEAFF
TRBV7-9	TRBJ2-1	CASTPWRTSGRNEQFF
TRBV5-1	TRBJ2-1	CASRTGTSGFENEQFF
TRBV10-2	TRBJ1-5	CASTSGSKGSNQPQHF
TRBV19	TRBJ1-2	CASSRQGIYGYTF
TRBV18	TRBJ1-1	CASSPLRGLTEAFF
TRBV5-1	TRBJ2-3	CASSFGLSKSTDTQYF
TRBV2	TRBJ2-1	CASTGLAGVGNEQFF
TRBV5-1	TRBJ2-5	CASSLGQGFQETQYF
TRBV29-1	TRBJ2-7	CSVNNPERMGDYEQYF
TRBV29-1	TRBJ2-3	CSVDSPTGGDTQYF
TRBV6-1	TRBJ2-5	CASSASLAGGHGETQYF
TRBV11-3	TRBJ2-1	CASSLGLTGNDNEQFF
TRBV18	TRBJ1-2	CASSPPTGVYGYTF
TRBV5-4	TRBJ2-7	CASSLARGSYEQYF
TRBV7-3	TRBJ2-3	CASSTQGARTDTQYF
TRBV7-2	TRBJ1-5	CASSLAGGGNQPQHF
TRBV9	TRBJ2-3	CASSVGFTDTQYF